This T cell receptor (beta chain) was sequenced for a study of Tregs in tolerant kidney transplant recipients. Produced via immunoSEQ multiplex PCR; TCRdb's table is partial and in-frame only. The repertoire holds some 90,000 clones, with approximately 90% as singletons. CD4+CD25+CD127- Tregs, CD4+CD25- non-Tregs, CD4 and CD8 cells were sorted. With regard to this clone: Its antigen is unknown.

From germline, CDR1 is SGHAT and CDR2 FQNNGV. After removal of 4 bases from V and 3 bases from J, the junction contained 3 bases not matched to a gene. CDR3 length: 15 amino acids. General study results and limits: Validation in larger populations is needed because few patients were studied. Tregs expanded with activated donor B cells seemed most donor-specific. Biological reproducibility was not directly addressed in this study.

This rearrangement joins TRBV11-2 to TRBJ1-3; the match to TRBD1 covers 10 bases. The sequenced sample consisted of CD8+ T cells from blood. The origin of this receptor is a human donor in good health. The CDR3 loop is CASSSDRGFGNTIYF. As DNA, the CDR3 is TGTGCCAGCAGCTCGGACAGGGGGTTTGGAAACACCATATATTTT.